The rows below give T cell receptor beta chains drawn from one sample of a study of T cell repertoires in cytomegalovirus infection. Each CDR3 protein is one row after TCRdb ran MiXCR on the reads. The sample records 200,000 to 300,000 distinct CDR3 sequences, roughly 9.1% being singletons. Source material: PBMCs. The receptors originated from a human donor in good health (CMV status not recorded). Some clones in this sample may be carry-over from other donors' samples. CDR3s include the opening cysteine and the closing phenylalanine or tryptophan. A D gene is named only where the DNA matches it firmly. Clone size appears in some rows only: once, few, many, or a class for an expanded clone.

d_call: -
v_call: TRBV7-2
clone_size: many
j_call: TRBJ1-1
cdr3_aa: CASSFGSGVNTEAFF
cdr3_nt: TGTGCCAGCAGCTTTGGGAGCGGGGTGAACACTGAAGCTTTCTTT

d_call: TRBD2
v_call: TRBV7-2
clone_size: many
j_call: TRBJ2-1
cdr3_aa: CASSLKLAGYNEQFF
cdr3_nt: TGTGCCAGCAGCTTAAAACTAGCGGGTTACAATGAGCAGTTCTTC

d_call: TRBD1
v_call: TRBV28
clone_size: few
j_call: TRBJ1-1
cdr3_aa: CASSLMRGRAEAFF
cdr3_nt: TGTGCCAGCAGTTTAATGAGGGGGCGAGCTGAAGCTTTCTTT

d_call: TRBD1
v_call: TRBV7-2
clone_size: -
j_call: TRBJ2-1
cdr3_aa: CASSLMAGGRYEQFF
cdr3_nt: TGTGCCAGCAGCTTAATGGCAGGGGGCAGGTATGAGCAGTTCTTC

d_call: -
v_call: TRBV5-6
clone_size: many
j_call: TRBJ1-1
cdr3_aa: CASSLDWGENTEAFF
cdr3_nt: TGTGCCAGCAGCTTGGATTGGGGAGAGAACACTGAAGCTTTCTTT

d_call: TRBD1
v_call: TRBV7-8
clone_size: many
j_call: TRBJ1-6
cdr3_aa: CASSLAGDRRSPLHF
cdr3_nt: TGTGCCAGCAGCTTAGCGGGGGACAGACGTTCACCCCTCCACTTT

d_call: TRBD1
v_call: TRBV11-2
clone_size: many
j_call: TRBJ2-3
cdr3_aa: CASSSRRQGVADTQYF
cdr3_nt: TGTGCCAGCAGCTCCCGACGACAGGGAGTAGCAGATACGCAGTATTTT

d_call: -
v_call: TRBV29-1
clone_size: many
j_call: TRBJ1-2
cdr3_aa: CSVSISGGSNYGYTF
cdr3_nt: TGCAGCGTTTCCATCTCAGGAGGGAGTAACTATGGCTACACCTTC

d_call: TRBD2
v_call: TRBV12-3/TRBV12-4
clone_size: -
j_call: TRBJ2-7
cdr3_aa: CASSPALAEQAEQYF
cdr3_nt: TGTGCCAGCAGTCCCGCACTAGCGGAACAGGCAGAGCAGTACTTC

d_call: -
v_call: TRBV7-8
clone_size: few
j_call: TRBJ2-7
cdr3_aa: CASSSTRVSYEQYF
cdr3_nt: TGTGCCAGCAGCTCAACCAGGGTATCCTACGAGCAGTACTTC

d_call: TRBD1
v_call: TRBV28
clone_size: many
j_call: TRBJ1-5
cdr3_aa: CASTPGGGNQPQHF
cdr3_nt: TGTGCCAGCACGCCAGGGGGCGGCAATCAGCCCCAGCATTTT

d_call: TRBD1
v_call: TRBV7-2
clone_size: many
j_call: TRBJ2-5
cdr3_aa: CASSLTPGQGSPYF
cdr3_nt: TGTGCCAGCAGCTTGACACCGGGACAGGGTAGCCCCTACTTC

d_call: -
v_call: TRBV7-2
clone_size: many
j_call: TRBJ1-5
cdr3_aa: CASSLLVGPQHF
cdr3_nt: TGTGCCAGCAGCTTGTTGGTGGGGCCCCAGCATTTT

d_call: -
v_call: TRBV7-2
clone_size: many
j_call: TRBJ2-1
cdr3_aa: CASSLGFLVTYNEQFF
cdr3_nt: TGTGCCAGCAGCTTAGGTTTTTTGGTAACCTACAATGAGCAGTTCTTC

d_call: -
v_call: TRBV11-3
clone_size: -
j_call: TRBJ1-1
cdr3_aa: CASSWGGIANTEAFF
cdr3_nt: TGTGCCAGCAGCTGGGGGGGGATCGCCAACACTGAAGCTTTCTTT

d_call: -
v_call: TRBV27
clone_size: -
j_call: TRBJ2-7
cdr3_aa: CASSLKGREQYF
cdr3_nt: TGTGCCAGCAGCCTAAAGGGTCGGGAGCAGTACTTC

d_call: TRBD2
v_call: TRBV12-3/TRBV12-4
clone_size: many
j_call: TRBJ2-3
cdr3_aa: CASSRWTRSTDTQYF
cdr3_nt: TGTGCCAGCAGTAGATGGACTAGGAGCACAGATACGCAGTATTTT

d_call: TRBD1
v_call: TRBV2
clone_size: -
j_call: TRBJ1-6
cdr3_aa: CASSDQGARNSPLHF
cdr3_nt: TGTGCCAGCAGTGATCAGGGGGCGCGGAATTCACCCCTCCACTTT

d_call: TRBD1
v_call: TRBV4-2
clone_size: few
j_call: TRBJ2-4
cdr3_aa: CASSQTDRGQGNIQYF
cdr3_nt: TGTGCCAGCAGCCAAACCGACAGGGGGCAGGGAAACATTCAGTACTTC

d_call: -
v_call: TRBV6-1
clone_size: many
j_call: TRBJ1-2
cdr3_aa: CASSSQGQSRDGYTF
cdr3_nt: TGTGCCAGCAGTTCCCAAGGACAGTCTCGTGATGGCTACACCTTC

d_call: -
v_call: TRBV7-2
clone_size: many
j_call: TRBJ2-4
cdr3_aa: CASSLEGLAKNIQYF
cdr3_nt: TGTGCCAGCAGCTTAGAAGGTCTAGCCAAAAACATTCAGTACTTC

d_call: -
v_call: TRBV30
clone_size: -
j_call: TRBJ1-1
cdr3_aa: CAWSGVHDLQAFF
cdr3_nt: TGTGCCTGGAGCGGGGTTCATGATCTTCAAGCTTTCTTT

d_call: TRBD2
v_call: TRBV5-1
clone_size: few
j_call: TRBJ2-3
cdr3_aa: CASSLDGGGNTDTQYF
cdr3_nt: TGCGCCAGCAGCTTGGATGGCGGGGGAAACACAGATACGCAGTATTTT

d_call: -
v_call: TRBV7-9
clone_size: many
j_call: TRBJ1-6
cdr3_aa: CASSSQGDGSPLHF
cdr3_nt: TGTGCCAGCAGCTCCCAAGGGGATGGTTCACCCCTCCACTTT

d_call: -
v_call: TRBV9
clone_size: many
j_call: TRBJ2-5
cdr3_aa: CASSVAVGFSQETQYF
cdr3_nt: TGTGCCAGCAGCGTAGCGGTGGGATTCTCCCAAGAGACCCAGTACTTC

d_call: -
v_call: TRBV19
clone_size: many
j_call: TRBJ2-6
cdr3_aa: CASSSAGANVLTF
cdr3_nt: TGTGCCAGTAGTAGCGCTGGGGCCAACGTCCTGACTTTC

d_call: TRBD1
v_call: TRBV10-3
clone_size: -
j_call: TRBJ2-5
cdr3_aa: CATGVSGTGRETQYF
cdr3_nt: TGTGCCACCGGTGTTTCCGGGACAGGGAGAGAGACCCAGTACTTC

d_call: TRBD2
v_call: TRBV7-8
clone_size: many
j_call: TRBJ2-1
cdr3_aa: CASSLPFRLAGVRNEQFF
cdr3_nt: TGTGCCAGCAGCTTACCCTTCCGACTAGCGGGGGTTAGGAATGAGCAGTTCTTC

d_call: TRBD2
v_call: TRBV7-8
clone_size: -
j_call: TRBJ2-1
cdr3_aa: CASSLGGLAGGINEQFF
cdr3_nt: TGTGCCAGCAGCTTAGGAGGACTAGCGGGGGGGATCAATGAGCAGTTCTTC

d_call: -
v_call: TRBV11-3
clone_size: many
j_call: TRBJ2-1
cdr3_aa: CASSLDGQVVNNEQFF
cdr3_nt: TGTGCCAGCAGCTTAGATGGCCAGGTAGTAAACAATGAGCAGTTCTTC

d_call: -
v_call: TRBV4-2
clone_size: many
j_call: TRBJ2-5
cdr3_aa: CASSPGPIQETQYF
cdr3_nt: TGTGCCAGCAGCCCCGGACCGATCCAAGAGACCCAGTACTTC

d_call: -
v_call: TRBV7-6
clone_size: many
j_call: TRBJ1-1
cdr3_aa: CASSLGEHSQAFF
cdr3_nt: TGTGCCAGCAGCTTAGGGGAACATAGTCAAGCTTTCTTT

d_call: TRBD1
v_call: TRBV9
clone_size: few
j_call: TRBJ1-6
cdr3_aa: CASSTRQGSSPLHF
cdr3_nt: TGTGCCAGCAGCACTCGACAGGGCAGTTCACCCCTCCACTTT

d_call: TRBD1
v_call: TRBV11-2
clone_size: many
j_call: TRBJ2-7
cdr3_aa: CASSPKQGLNYEQYF
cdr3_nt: TGTGCCAGCAGCCCCAAACAGGGGCTAAACTACGAGCAGTACTTC

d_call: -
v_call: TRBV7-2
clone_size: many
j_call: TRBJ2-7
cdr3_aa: CASSLSSTGTYEQYF
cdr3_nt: TGTGCCAGCAGCTTAAGCTCTACAGGTACCTACGAGCAGTACTTC

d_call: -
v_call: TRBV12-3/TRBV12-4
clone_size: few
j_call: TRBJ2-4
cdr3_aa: CASSPPYGAAKNIQYF
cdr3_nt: TGTGCCAGCAGTCCCCCGTACGGAGCCGCCAAAAACATTCAGTACTTC

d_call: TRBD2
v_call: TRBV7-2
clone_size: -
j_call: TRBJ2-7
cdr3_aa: CASSYGGTSGYGQGEQYF
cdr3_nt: TGTGCCAGCAGCTATGGGGGGACTAGCGGTTACGGTCAGGGGGAGCAGTACTTC

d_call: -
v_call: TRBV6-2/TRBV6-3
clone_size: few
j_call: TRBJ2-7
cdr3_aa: CASSNAGTRYEQYF
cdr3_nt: TGTGCCAGCAGTAACGCCGGGACACGATACGAGCAGTACTTC

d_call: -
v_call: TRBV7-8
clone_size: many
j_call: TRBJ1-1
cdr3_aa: CASSLQFGGAGTEAFF
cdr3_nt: TGTGCCAGCAGCTTACAATTCGGGGGGGCGGGCACTGAAGCTTTCTTT

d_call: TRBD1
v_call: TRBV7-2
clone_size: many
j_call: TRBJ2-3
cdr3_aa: CASRLTGVDTQYF
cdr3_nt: TGTGCCAGCAGGCTAACAGGGGTGGATACGCAGTATTTT

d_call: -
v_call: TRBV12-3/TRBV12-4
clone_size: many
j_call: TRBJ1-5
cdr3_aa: CASSSTHLQPQHF
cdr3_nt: TGTGCCAGCAGTTCGACCCACCTTCAGCCCCAGCATTTT

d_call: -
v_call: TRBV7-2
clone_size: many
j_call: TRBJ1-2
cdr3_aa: CASSRSGTLYGYTF
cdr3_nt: TGTGCCAGCAGCCGGAGCGGGACCCTATATGGCTACACCTTC

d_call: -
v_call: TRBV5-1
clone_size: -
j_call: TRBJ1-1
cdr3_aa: CASSLEGSVNTEAFF
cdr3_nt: TGCGCCAGCAGCTTGGAAGGCAGCGTGAACACTGAAGCTTTCTTT

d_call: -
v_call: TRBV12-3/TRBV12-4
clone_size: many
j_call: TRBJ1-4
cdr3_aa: CASSSGQPRKKLFF
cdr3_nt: TGTGCCAGCAGTTCAGGACAGCCTCGGAAAAAACTGTTTTTT

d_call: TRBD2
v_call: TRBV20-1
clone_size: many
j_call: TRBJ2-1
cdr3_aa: CSARRLAGALLNEQFF
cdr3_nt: TGCAGTGCTAGGAGACTAGCGGGAGCTTTGTTGAATGAGCAGTTCTTC

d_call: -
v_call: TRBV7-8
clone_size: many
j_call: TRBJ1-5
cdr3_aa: CASSVGMGNQPQHF
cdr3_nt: TGTGCCAGCAGCGTAGGGATGGGCAATCAGCCCCAGCATTTT

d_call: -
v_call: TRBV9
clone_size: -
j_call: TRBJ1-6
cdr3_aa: CASSVQGGSPLHF
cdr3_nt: TGTGCCAGCAGCGTTCAAGGGGGTTCACCCCTCCACTTT

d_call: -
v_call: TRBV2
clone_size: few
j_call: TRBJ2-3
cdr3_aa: CASKRETTDTQYF
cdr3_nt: TGTGCCAGCAAGAGGGAAACGACAGATACGCAGTATTTT

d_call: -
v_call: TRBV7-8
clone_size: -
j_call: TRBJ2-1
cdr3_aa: CASSLKGERGNYNEQFF
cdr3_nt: TGTGCCAGCAGCTTAAAGGGGGAGAGGGGAAACTACAATGAGCAGTTCTTC

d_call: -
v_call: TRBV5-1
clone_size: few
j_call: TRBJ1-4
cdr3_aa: CASSPEGNEKLFF
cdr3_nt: TGCGCCAGCAGCCCAGAGGGGAACGAAAAACTGTTTTTT

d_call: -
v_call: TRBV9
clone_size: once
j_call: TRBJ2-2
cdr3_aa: CASSVGHATGELFF
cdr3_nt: TGTGCCAGCAGCGTAGGACATGCAACCGGGGAGCTGTTTTTT